This record covers a single T cell receptor beta chain. Its target is not known. 60 Vbeta and 13 Jbeta primers were used in PCR. Per the study methods: Approximately 80 million unique TCR beta chains, roughly 11 million of them shared, were counted by a later analysis. Assay used: immunoSEQ multiplex PCR; TCRdb lists only in-frame clones, some missing. The V and J calls and clone size are taken from that table; D and trimming were inferred from the DNA. Its listing shows 50,000 or so clones. The sample is drawn from a study of cytomegalovirus exposure and HLA in healthy donors. Whole-study results and caveats: In terms of immune exposure information, only CMV serostatus was available. Researchers counted approximately 160 TCR beta chains as cytomegalovirus-associated.

The sequencing input was PBMCs. This clonotype was obtained from a man aged 35-49 years in good health and CMV-seropositive.

The CDR3 sequence: CAISLGTSGSHEQFF. The CDR3 DNA reads as TGTGCCATCAGCCTCGGGACTAGCGGGAGTCATGAGCAGTTCTTC. The chain joins TRBV10-3 to TRBJ2-1; TRBD2 matches at 14 bases. In germline, CDR1 is ENHRY, CDR2 SYGVKD. The CDR3 loop spans 15 amino acids. V was clipped by 6 bases and J by 8 bases; unmatched bases: 6.